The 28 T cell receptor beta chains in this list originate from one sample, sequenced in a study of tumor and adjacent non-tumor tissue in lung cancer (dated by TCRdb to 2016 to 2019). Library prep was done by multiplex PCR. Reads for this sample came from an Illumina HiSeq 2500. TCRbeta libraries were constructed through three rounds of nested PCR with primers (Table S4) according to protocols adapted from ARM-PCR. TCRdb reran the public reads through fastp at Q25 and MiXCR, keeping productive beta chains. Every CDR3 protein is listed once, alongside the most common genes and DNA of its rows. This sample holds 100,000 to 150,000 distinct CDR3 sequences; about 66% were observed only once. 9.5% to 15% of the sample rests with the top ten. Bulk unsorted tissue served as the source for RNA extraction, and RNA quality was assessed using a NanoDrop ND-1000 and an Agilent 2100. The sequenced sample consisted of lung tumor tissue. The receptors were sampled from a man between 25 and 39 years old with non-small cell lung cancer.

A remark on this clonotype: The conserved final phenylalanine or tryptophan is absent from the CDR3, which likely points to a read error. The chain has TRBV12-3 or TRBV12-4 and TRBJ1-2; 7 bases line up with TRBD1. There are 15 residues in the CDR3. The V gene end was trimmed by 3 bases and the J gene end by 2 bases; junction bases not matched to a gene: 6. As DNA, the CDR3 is TGTGCCAGCAGTTTGGGACAGTTATTGAACTATGGCTACACCTCC. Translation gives CASSLGQLLNYGYTS.

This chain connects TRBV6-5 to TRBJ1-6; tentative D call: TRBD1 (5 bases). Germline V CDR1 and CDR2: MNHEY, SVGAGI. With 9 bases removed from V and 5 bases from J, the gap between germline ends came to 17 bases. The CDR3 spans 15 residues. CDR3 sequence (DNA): TGTGCCAGTAGTCGCACTCAGGGAGATAATTCACCCCTCCACTTT. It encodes CASSRTQGDNSPLHF.

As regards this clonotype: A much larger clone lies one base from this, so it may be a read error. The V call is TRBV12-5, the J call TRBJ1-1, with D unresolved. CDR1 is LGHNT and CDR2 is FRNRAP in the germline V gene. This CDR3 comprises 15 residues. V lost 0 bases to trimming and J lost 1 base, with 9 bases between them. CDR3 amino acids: CASGLVRLENTEAFF. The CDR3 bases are TGTGCTAGTGGTTTGGTTCGGCTCGAGAACACTGAAGCTTTCTTT. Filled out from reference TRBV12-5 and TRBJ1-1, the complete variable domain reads DARVTQTPRHKVTEMGQEVTMRCQPILGHNTVFWYRQTMMQGLELLAYFRNRAPLDDSGMPKDRFSAEMPDATLATLKIQPSEPRDSAVYFCASGLVRLENTEAFFGQGTRLTVV.

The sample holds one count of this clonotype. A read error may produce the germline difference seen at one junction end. CDR3 protein: CASNQGSVAEAFF. The DNA of the CDR3 is TGCGCCAGCAACCAAGGCTCAGTTGCTGAAGCTTTCTTT. This chain uses TRBV4-1 with TRBJ1-1; D unclear. CDR3 length: 13 amino acids. Germline V CDR1 and CDR2: MGHRA, YSYEKL.

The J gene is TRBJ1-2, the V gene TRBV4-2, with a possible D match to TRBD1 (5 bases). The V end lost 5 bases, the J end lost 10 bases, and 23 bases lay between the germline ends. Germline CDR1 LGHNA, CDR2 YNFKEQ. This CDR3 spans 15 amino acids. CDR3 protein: CASSEEMAGQYDYTF. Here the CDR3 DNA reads TGTGCCAGCAGCGAGGAAATGGCAGGGCAATACGACTACACCTTC.

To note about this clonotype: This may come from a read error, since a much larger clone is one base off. CDR3 nucleotides: TGTGCCAGCAGTTATAGAGATACGCAGTATTTT. It specifies CASSYRDTQYF. The genes are TRBV6-6 and TRBJ2-3; unclear D gene. The CDR3 runs 11 residues. The germline CDR1 and CDR2 sequences are MNHNY and SVGAGI (reference sequence). V lost 3 bases, J lost 5 bases, and 3 bases lay in between.

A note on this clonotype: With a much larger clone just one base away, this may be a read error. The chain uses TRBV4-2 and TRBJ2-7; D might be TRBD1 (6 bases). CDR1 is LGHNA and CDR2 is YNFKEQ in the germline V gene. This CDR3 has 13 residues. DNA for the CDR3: TGTGCCAGCAGCCCTGGGGGCCTCTACGACCAGTACTTC. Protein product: CASSPGGLYDQYF.

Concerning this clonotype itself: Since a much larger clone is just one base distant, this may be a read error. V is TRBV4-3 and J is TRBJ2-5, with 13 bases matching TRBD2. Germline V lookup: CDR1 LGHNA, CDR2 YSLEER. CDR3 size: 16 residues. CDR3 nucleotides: TGCGCCAGCAGCCGGTCCGGGACTAGCGGGGAAGAGACCCAGCACTTC. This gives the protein CASSRSGTSGEETQHF.

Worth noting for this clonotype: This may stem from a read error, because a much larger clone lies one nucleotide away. The CDR3 sequence is CVSSTRPGEQETQYF. CDR3 nucleotide sequence: TGTGTCAGCAGCACCCGCCCGGGAGAACAAGAGACCCAGTACTTC. This chain uses TRBV11-2 with TRBJ2-5; maybe TRBD2 (6 bases). The CDR3 loop spans 15 amino acids. Germline assignment: CDR1 SGHAT and CDR2 FQNNGV.

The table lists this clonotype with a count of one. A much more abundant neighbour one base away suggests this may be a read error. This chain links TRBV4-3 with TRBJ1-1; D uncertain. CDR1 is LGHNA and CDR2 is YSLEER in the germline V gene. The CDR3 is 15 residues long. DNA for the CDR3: TGCGCCAGCGGCCAAGGGCCCGCGGTGAACACTGAAGCTTTCTTT. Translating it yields CASGQGPAVNTEAFF.

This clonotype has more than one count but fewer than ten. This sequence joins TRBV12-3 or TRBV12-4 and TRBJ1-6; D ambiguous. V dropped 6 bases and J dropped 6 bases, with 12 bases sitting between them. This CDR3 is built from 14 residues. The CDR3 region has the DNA TGTGCCAGCAGCCCGGACTCAGTTAATTCACCCCTCCACTTT. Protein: CASSPDSVNSPLHF.

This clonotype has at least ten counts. CDR3 in DNA: TGTGCCAGCAGTGGGGGTAGCGGGACCCAACGGGATACGCAGTATTTT. Translating gives CASSGGSGTQRDTQYF. The chain has TRBV6-1 and TRBJ2-3, with 8 bases identical to TRBD2. CDR3 length equals 16 residues. Germline trimming cut 4 bases from V and 6 bases from J; bases unmatched to any gene: 12. Germline lookup yields CDR1 MNHNS and CDR2 SASEGT.

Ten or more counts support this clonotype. CDR3 bases: TGCGCCAGCAGCCAACTAGGGACGGCCAACACTGAAGCTTTCTTT. Its protein is CASSQLGTANTEAFF. The chain couples TRBV4-3 to TRBJ1-1, with D possibly being TRBD1 (5 bases). Germline V gene sequence: CDR1 LGHNA, CDR2 YSLEER. The CDR3 extends over 15 amino acids. The V and J ends lost 2 bases and 2 bases respectively, with 12 bases between them.

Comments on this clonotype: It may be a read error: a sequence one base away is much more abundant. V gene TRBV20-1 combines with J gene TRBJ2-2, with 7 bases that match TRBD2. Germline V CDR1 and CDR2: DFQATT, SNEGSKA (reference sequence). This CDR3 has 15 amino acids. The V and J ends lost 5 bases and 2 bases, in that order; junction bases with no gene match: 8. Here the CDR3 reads CSALDKGLNTGELFF. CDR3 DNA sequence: TGCAGTGCTCTGGACAAGGGACTAAACACCGGGGAGCTGTTTTTT.

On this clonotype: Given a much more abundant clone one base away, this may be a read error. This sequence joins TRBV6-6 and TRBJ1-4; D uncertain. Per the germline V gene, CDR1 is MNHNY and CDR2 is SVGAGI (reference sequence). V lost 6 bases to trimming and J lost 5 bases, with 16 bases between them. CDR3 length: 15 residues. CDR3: CASSQPGKGNEKLFF. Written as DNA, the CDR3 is TGTGCCAGCAGCCAGCCGGGGAAAGGCAATGAAAAACTGTTTTTT.

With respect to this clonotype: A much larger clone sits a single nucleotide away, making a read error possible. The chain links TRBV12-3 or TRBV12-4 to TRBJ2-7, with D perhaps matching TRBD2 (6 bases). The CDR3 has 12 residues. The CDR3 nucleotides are TGTGCCAGCAGTTCCGGGGGTTACGCGCAGTACTTC. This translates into CASSSGGYAQYF.

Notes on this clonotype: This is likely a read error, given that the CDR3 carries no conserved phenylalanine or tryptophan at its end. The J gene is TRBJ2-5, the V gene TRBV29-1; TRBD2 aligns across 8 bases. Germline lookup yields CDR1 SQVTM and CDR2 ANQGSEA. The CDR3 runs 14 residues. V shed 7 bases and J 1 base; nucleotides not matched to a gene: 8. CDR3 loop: CSGRLAWSQETQYL. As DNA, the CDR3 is TGCAGCGGCAGACTAGCGTGGAGCCAAGAGACCCAGTACCTC.

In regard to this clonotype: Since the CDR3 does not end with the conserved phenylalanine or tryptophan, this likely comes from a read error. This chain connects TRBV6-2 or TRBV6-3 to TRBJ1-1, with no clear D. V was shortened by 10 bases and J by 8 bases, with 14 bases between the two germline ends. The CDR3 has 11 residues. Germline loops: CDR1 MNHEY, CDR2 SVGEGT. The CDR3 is CANSPGLEAFI. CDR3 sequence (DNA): TGTGCCAACAGCCCTGGGCTGGAAGCTTTCATT.

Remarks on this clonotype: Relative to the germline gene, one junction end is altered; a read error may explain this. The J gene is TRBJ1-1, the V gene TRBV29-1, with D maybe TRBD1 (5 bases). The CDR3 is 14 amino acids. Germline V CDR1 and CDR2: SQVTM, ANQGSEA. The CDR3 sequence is CSVEVSWTDTEAFF. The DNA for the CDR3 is TGCAGCGTTGAAGTAAGTTGGACGGACACTGAAGCATTCTTT.

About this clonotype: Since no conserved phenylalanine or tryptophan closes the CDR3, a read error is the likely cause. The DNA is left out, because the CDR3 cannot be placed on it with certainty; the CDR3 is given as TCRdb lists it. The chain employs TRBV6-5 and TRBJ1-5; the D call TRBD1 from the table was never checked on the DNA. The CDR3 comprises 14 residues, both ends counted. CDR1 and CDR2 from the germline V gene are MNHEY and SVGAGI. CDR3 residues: CASGRGTTNQPQHS.

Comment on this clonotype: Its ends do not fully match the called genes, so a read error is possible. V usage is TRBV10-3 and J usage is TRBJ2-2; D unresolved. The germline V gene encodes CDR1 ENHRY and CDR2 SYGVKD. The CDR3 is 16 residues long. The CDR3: CAISAHKSTSTGELFF. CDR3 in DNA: TGTGCAATCAGTGCCCACAAGAGTACGAGCACCGGGGAGCTGTTTTTT.

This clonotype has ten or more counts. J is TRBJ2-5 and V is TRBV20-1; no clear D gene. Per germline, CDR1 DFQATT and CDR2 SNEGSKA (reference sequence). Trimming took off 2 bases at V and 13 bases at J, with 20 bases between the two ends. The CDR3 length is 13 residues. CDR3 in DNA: TGCAGTGCTAGAAGGCGGTCCAGCCTACTTACGTACTTC. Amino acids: CSARRRSSLLTYF.

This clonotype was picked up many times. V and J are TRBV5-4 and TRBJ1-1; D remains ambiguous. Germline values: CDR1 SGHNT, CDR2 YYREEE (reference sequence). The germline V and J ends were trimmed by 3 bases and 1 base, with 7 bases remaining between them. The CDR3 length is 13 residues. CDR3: CASSSAWNTEAFF. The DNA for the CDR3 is TGTGCCAGCAGCTCCGCATGGAACACTGAAGCTTTCTTT.

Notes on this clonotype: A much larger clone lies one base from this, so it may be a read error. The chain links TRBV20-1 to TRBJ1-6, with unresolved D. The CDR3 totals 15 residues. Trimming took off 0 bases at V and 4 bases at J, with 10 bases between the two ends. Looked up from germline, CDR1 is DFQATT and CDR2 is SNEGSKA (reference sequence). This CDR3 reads CSAREPRAYNSPLHF. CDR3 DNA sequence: TGCAGTGCTAGAGAACCAAGGGCGTATAATTCACCCCTCCACTTT.

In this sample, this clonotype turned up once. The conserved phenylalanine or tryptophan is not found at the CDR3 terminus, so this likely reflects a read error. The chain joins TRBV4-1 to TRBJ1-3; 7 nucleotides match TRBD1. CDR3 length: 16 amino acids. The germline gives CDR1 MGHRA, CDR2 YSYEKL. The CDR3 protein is CTSNQASGGSGNTIYL. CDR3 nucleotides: TGCACCAGCAACCAAGCCTCAGGGGGCTCTGGAAACACCATATATCTT.

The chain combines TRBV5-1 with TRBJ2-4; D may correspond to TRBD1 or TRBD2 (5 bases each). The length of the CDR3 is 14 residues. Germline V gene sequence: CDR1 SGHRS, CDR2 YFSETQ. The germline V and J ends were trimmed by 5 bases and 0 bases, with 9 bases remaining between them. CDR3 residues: CASSPGPAKNIQYF. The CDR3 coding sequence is TGCGCCAGCAGTCCGGGACCAGCCAAAAACATTCAGTACTTC.

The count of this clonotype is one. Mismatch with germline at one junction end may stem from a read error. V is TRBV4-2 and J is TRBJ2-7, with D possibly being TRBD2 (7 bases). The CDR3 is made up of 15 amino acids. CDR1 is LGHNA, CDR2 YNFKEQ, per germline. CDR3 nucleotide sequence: TGTGCCAGCAGTCAAGATGGCGGGGGCTACTACGAGCAGTACTTC. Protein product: CASSQDGGGYYEQYF.

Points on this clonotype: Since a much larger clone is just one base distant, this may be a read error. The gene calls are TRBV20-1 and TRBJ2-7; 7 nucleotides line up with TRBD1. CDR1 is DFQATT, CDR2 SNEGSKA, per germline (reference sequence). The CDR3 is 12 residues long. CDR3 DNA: TGCGGTGCTCCCGGGACAGTCTACGAGCAGTACTTC. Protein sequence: CGAPGTVYEQYF.